This TCR beta chain was captured by sequencing in a study of blood T cell repertoires in COVID-19. Overall study context: The origin of the acute and convalescent COVID-19 samples was the United States, Italy and Spain.

Assay used: immunoSEQ multiplex PCR; TCRdb lists only in-frame clones, some missing. The sample holds 200,000 to 250,000 clones; roughly 90% are singletons and the top ten take 4% to 5.5%. The germline V and J ends were trimmed by 2 bases and 2 bases, with 9 bases remaining between them. Germline CDR1 is LNHDA and CDR2 is SQIVND (reference sequence). This CDR3 has 14 residues. This TCR was sampled from a woman in her thirties or forties with acute or convalescent COVID-19. The genes are TRBV19 and TRBJ1-2; maybe TRBD1 (6 bases). What was sequenced was peripheral blood. CDR3 protein: CASSISGANYGYTF. CDR3 coding DNA: TGTGCCAGTAGTATATCAGGGGCCAACTATGGCTACACCTTC.